The next 27 T cell receptor beta chains were all read from a single sample in a study of beta chain features in type 1 diabetes (dated by TCRdb to the late 2010s). The library was built by means of the immunoSEQ multiplex PCR assay. The entire isolated RNA was reverse transcribed using the High Capacity cDNA Reverse Transcription Kit, and thus expressed TCRB transcripts were sequenced. The table comes from immuneACCESS by way of TCRdb, which keeps in-frame sequences with V and J called. Part of the clones is missing from these tables; in studies checked, under half for an unresolved V gene and the rest for unknown reasons. The sample includes more than 150,000 clones, with about 13% observed a single time. The ten largest clones take up 0.5% to 0.75% of the sample. Sequencing was carried out using central memory CD4+ T cells from blood. The origin of the receptors is a woman aged 18-29 years in good health.

The sample holds a few counts of this clone. The chain combines TRBV30 with TRBJ2-7; 7 positions match TRBD1. Trimming took 3 bases from V and 6 from J; bases not matched to a gene: 5. The CDR3 runs 12 residues. Germline CDR1 and CDR2: GTSNPN and SVGIG (reference sequence). CDR3 bases: TGTGCCTGGAGGCTGACAGGGACCGAGCAGTACTTC. Encoded protein: CAWRLTGTEQYF.

This clone was detected a few times. The V gene is TRBV18, the J gene TRBJ1-1; TRBD1 matches at 7 bases. V shed 3 bases and J 7 bases; nucleotides not matched to a gene: 5. This CDR3 has 13 residues. Germline V gene lookup returns CDR1 KGHSH and CDR2 LQKENI. CDR3 amino acids: CASSPNRDSEAFF. The CDR3 DNA sequence: TGTGCCAGCTCACCCAACCGGGACAGTGAAGCTTTCTTT.

V and J are TRBV9 and TRBJ2-5, with 9 bases aligning to TRBD1. This CDR3 is 15 amino acids long. J gave up 4 bases and V 5 bases, and 9 bases lay outside the gene matches. CDR1 SGDLS and CDR2 YYNGEE come from the germline V gene. The CDR3 DNA reads as TGTGCCAGCAGTATGGGACAGGGAATCCGAGAGACCCAGTACTTC. Translated, it gives CASSMGQGIRETQYF.

The chain is built from TRBV29-1 and TRBJ1-1; D is undetermined. V was trimmed by 7 bases and J by 1 base, leaving 10 bases between them. CDR1 and CDR2 (germline): SQVTM, ANQGSEA. The CDR3 covers 12 residues. The CDR3 coding sequence is TGCAGCGCCGCTAACAGGAACACTGAAGCTTTCTTT. Translating it yields CSAANRNTEAFF.

The chain carries TRBV9 and TRBJ2-1; D is ambiguous. Germline assignment: CDR1 SGDLS and CDR2 YYNGEE. The CDR3 consists of 13 residues. Trimming took off 2 bases at V and 7 bases at J, with 10 bases between the two ends. CDR3 residues: CASSVYPGNEQFF. CDR3 coding DNA: TGTGCCAGCAGCGTCTACCCCGGGAATGAGCAGTTCTTC.

This chain connects TRBV6-5 to TRBJ2-2; the match to TRBD1 covers 9 bases. V shed 4 bases and J 7 bases; nucleotides not matched to a gene: 7. Germline CDR1 is MNHEY and CDR2 is SVGAGI. The CDR3 runs to 15 residues. The CDR3 DNA sequence: TGTGCCAGCAGTTCCATTACAGGGGGCGTCGGGGAGCTGTTTTTT. Encoded protein: CASSSITGGVGELFF.

The CDR3 protein is CASSHPLEADGYTF. For the CDR3, the DNA is TGCGCCAGCAGCCATCCCCTCGAAGCGGATGGCTACACCTTC. This chain links TRBV4-1 with TRBJ1-2; D unclear. The CDR3 is 14 amino acids. Trimming cost V 3 bases and J 6 bases, with 14 bases left between them. Germline V lookup: CDR1 MGHRA, CDR2 YSYEKL.

The gene calls are TRBV13 and TRBJ1-1; unclear D gene. V lost 2 bases and J 1 base, leaving 5 bases between the germline ends. Germline V gene sequence: CDR1 PRHDT, CDR2 FYEKMQ (reference sequence). The CDR3 covers 13 residues. The CDR3 sequence: CASSLQANTEAFF. The CDR3 DNA follows: TGTGCCAGCAGCTTACAGGCGAACACTGAAGCTTTCTTT.

This clone was seen a few times. The chain employs TRBV30 and TRBJ2-3, with 7 bases identical to TRBD2. Germline values: CDR1 GTSNPN, CDR2 SVGIG (reference sequence). The CDR3 extends over 13 amino acids. V lost 3 bases and J lost 4; bases outside the gene matches: 4. The DNA for the CDR3 is TGTGCCTGGAGGGCTAGCGGCGCAGATACGCAGTATTTT. Its protein is CAWRASGADTQYF.

This rearrangement joins TRBV7-2 to TRBJ1-4, with 9 bases lining up with TRBD1. This CDR3 contains 16 residues. Germline V lookup: CDR1 SGHTA, CDR2 FQGNSA. The ends lost 4 bases at V and 0 bases at J; junction bases unmatched: 3. Here the CDR3 DNA reads TGTGCCAGCAGCTCCGGACAGGGGACAACTAATGAAAAACTGTTTTTT. Translating gives CASSSGQGTTNEKLFF.

This clone was counted a few times. The rearrangement joins TRBV5-1 to TRBJ2-1, with 7 bases identical to TRBD2. Germline trimming cut 4 bases from V and 5 bases from J; bases unmatched to any gene: 9. Germline V gene data show CDR1 as SGHRS and CDR2 as YFSETQ. The CDR3 totals 15 residues. CDR3 nucleotide sequence: TGCGCCAGCAGCCTGGCACCTAGCGGTAACAATGAGCAGTTCTTC. The encoded protein is CASSLAPSGNNEQFF.

This clone occurred a few times. The chain couples TRBV7-9 to TRBJ1-2; no reliable D call. CDR3 length: 14 amino acids. With 1 base removed from V and 10 bases from J, the gap between germline ends came to 16 bases. Germline V gene lookup returns CDR1 SEHNR and CDR2 FQNEAQ (reference sequence). CDR3 residues: CASSLEVGFSDYTF. Here the CDR3 DNA reads TGTGCCAGCAGCTTAGAAGTCGGTTTTAGTGACTACACCTTC.

J is TRBJ1-4 and V is TRBV4-3; D possibly corresponds to TRBD1 (5 bases). From germline, CDR1 is LGHNA and CDR2 YSLEER. This CDR3 comprises 14 residues. Trimming removed 0 bases at V and 8 bases at J, with 10 bases between. The CDR3 is CASSQDSTAEKLFF. The CDR3 DNA sequence: TGCGCCAGCAGCCAAGATTCGACAGCAGAAAAACTGTTTTTT.

The chain joins TRBV11-2 to TRBJ2-7; 10 positions agree with TRBD2. With 2 bases clipped from V and 4 bases from J, the junction kept 8 bases outside the gene matches. The CDR3 runs to 16 residues. Germline V gene sequence: CDR1 SGHAT, CDR2 FQNNGV. In DNA, the CDR3 is TGTGCCAGCAGCTTAAATTCGGGACTAGCGCAGTACGAGCAGTACTTC. Encoded protein: CASSLNSGLAQYEQYF.

This clone was seen a handful of times. This chain uses TRBV18 with TRBJ1-1; D is unresolved. The CDR3 totals 15 residues. Germline CDR1 and CDR2: KGHSH and LQKENI. V lost 3 bases and J lost 1, with 12 bases in between. The CDR3 coding sequence is TGTGCCAGCTCACCGACTAACGAGAGGAACACTGAAGCTTTCTTT. Its protein product is CASSPTNERNTEAFF.

This chain joins TRBV5-1 and TRBJ1-5; 10 bases match TRBD1. CDR1 and CDR2 from the germline V gene are SGHRS and YFSETQ. After removal of 4 bases from V and 1 base from J, the junction contained 2 bases not matched to a gene. The CDR3 is made up of 15 amino acids. The chain's CDR3 is CASSPGQGSNQPQHF. In nucleotides, the CDR3 is TGCGCCAGCAGCCCGGGACAGGGGAGCAATCAGCCCCAGCATTTT.

The chain has TRBV28 and TRBJ2-7; 7 nucleotides line up with TRBD1. V lost 4 bases, J lost 3 bases, and 6 bases stayed unmatched. In germline, CDR1 is MDHEN, CDR2 SYDVKM. The CDR3 loop spans 14 amino acids. This chain's CDR3 is CASSSRTGLYEQYF. The CDR3 DNA sequence: TGTGCCAGCAGTTCCAGGACAGGACTCTACGAGCAGTACTTC.

J is TRBJ1-1 and V is TRBV11-2; 8 nucleotides line up with TRBD1. The CDR3 sequence is 15 residues long. Germline trimming cut 5 bases from V and 4 bases from J; bases unmatched to any gene: 9. Germline V gene lookup returns CDR1 SGHAT and CDR2 FQNNGV. CDR3 region: CASSGRQGRSTEAFF. As DNA, the CDR3 is TGTGCCAGCAGCGGACGACAGGGGAGGTCCACTGAAGCTTTCTTT.

The chain links TRBV28 to TRBJ1-2; 8 bases are shared with TRBD1. J lost 7 bases, V lost 5 bases, and 3 bases had no gene match. This CDR3 is built from 12 residues. Germline loops: CDR1 MDHEN, CDR2 SYDVKM. The CDR3 DNA reads TGTGCCAGCAGTACAGGGGGTTTTGGCTACACCTTC. Translated: CASSTGGFGYTF.

In this sample, this clone turned up a few times. V is TRBV29-1 and J is TRBJ1-2; maybe TRBD1 (5 bases). CDR3 length equals 12 residues. V was trimmed by 6 bases and J by 8 bases, leaving 16 bases between them. CDR1 is SQVTM and CDR2 is ANQGSEA in the germline V gene. The CDR3 DNA reads TGCAGCGTACCCCACCAGGGATGGGGCTACACCTTC. Its translation is CSVPHQGWGYTF.

This clone was counted a few times. V is TRBV14 and J is TRBJ1-4; TRBD1 matches 9 bases. CDR1 is SGHDN, CDR2 FVKESK, per germline. The CDR3 contains 17 residues. Trimming cost V 3 bases and J 2 bases; bases outside gene matches: 7. The CDR3 coding sequence is TGTGCCAGCAGCCAGAACAGGGGGCGGAGGACTAATGAAAAACTGTTTTTT. Protein: CASSQNRGRRTNEKLFF.

This clone was detected only a few times. The chain is built from TRBV11-2 and TRBJ1-2; D gene ambiguous. The CDR3 spans 13 residues. V lost 4 bases to trimming and J lost 4 bases, with 10 bases between them. CDR1 is SGHAT and CDR2 is FQNNGV in the germline V gene. For the CDR3, the DNA is TGTGCCAGCAGCTCGCAGAGGCCCTATGGCTACACCTTC. This gives the protein CASSSQRPYGYTF.

This clone came up a few times. The chain couples TRBV25-1 to TRBJ2-7; maybe TRBD2 (5 bases). The CDR3 contains 16 residues. CDR1 and CDR2 from the germline V gene are MGHDK and SYGVNS. V was trimmed by 4 bases and J by 0 bases, leaving 16 bases between them. The CDR3 here is CASSGLGARSSYEQYF. The CDR3 nucleotides read TGTGCCAGCAGTGGCCTGGGAGCTAGGAGCTCCTACGAGCAGTACTTC.

V and J are TRBV2 and TRBJ1-5; TRBD1 matches at 8 bases. The CDR3 is 15 residues long. The V and J ends lost 5 bases and 3 bases, in that order; junction bases with no gene match: 6. CDR1 is SNHLY and CDR2 is FYNNEI in the germline V gene. DNA of the CDR3: TGTGCCAGCAGTACCGGGACAGGTCTCAATCAGCCCCAGCATTTT. As protein: CASSTGTGLNQPQHF.

The chain uses TRBV6-1 and TRBJ2-7; TRBD2 is a possible D gene (7 bases). This CDR3 comprises 13 residues. Trimming took 2 bases from V and 6 from J, leaving 11 bases between them. Germline CDR1 reads MNHNS; CDR2 reads SASEGT. The CDR3 here is CASSERGGAEQYF. DNA of the CDR3: TGTGCCAGCAGTGAAAGGGGGGGTGCCGAGCAGTACTTC.

This rearrangement joins TRBV2 to TRBJ1-1, with 8 bases fitting TRBD1. CDR1 is SNHLY, CDR2 FYNNEI, per germline. After removal of 4 bases from V and 1 base from J, the junction contained 2 bases not matched to a gene. The CDR3 is 14 amino acids. The chain's CDR3 is CASSADRGNTEAFF. CDR3 coding DNA: TGTGCCAGCAGTGCTGACAGGGGGAACACTGAAGCTTTCTTT.

This clone appeared a few times. This rearrangement joins TRBV25-1 to TRBJ2-2; 10 nucleotides line up with TRBD1. Trimming at V came to 6 bases and at J to 3 bases, leaving 7 bases not matched to a gene. Germline V lookup: CDR1 MGHDK, CDR2 SYGVNS. The CDR3 covers 16 residues. In DNA form, the CDR3 reads TGTGCCAGCAGCCACACCGGGACAGGGGACACCGGGGAGCTGTTTTTT. Translating it yields CASSHTGTGDTGELFF.